What follows describes a single T cell receptor beta chain. This CDR3 is 16 amino acids long. Per the germline V gene, CDR1 is SGHTA and CDR2 is FQGTGA. V lost 0 bases, J lost 4 bases, and 10 bases lay in between. The data were obtained in a study of cytomegalovirus exposure and HLA in healthy donors. The primer mix had 60 Vbeta and 13 Jbeta primers. Data came from immunoSEQ multiplex PCR; TCRdb stores just in-frame clones and leaves some out. The table includes approximately 70,000 clones, around 77% detected once. Material: PBMCs. The rearrangement links TRBV7-3 to TRBJ2-6; D not certain. This TCR was sampled from a man aged 50 or older in good health and CMV-seronegative. CDR3 in amino acids: CASSLTVLSGANVLTF. CDR3 in DNA: TGTGCCAGCAGCTTAACGGTACTCTCGGGGGCCAACGTCCTGACTTTC. Together with reference TRBV7-3 and TRBJ2-6, the CDR3 gives the full variable domain: GAGVSQTPSNKVTEKGKYVELRCDPISGHTALYWYRQSLGQGPEFLIYFQGTGAADDSGLPNDRFFAVRPEGSVSTLKIQRTERGDSAVYLCASSLTVLSGANVLTFGAGSRLTVL.